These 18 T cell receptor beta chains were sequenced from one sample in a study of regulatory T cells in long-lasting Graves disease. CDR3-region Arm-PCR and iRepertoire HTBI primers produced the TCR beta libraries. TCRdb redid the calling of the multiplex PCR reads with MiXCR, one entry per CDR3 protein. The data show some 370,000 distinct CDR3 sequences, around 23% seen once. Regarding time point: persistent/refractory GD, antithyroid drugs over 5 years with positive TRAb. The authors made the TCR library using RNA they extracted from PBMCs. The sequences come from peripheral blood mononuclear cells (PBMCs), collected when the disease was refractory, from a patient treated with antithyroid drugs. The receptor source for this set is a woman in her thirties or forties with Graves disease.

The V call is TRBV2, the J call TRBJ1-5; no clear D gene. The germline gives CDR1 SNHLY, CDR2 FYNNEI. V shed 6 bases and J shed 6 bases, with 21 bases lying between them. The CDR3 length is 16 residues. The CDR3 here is CASSPLSGTTVQPQHF. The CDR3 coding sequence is TGTGCCAGCAGCCCGTTGTCAGGTACTACGGTTCAGCCCCAGCATTTT.

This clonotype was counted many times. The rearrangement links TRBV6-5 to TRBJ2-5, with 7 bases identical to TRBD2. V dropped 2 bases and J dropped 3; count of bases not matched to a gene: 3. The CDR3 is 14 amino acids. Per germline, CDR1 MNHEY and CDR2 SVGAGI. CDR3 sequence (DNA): TGTGCCAGCAGTTACCGGGAGGTGGAAGAGACCCAGTACTTC. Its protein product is CASSYREVEETQYF.

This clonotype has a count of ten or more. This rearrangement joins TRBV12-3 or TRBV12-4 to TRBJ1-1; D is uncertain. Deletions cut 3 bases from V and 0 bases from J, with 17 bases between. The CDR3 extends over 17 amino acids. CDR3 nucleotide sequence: TGTGCCAGCAGTTTCTCCAGGCTATCCCATCTGAACACTGAAGCTTTCTTT. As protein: CASSFSRLSHLNTEAFF.

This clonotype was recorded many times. This chain's CDR3 is CSARQAGGPAETQYF. The CDR3 nucleotides read TGCAGTGCTAGACAAGCGGGAGGGCCTGCAGAGACCCAGTACTTC. This rearrangement joins TRBV20-1 to TRBJ2-5, with TRBD2 matching over 10 bases. The length of the CDR3 is 15 residues. The V gene end was trimmed by 2 bases and the J gene end by 4 bases; junction bases not matched to a gene: 7. Per germline, CDR1 DFQATT and CDR2 SNEGSKA (reference sequence).

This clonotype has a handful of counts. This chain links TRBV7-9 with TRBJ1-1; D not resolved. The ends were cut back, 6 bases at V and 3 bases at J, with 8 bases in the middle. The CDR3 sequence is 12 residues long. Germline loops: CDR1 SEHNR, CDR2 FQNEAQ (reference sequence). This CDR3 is CASRPGDTEAFF. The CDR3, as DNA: TGTGCCAGCAGGCCGGGAGACACTGAAGCTTTCTTT.

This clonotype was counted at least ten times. CDR3: CASSENKNTEAFF. The CDR3 coding sequence is TGCGCCAGCAGTGAGAACAAAAACACTGAAGCTTTCTTT. The V call is TRBV10-1, the J call TRBJ1-1; D remains unclear. The CDR3 runs to 13 residues. Trimming took off 2 bases at V and 2 bases at J, with 6 bases between the two ends. CDR1 is WNHNN, CDR2 SYGVQD, per germline (reference sequence).

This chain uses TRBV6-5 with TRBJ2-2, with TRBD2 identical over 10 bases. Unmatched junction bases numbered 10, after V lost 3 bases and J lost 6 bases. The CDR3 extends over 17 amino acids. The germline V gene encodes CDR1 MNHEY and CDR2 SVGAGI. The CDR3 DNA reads TGTGCCAGCAGTTATTCTGCTAGCGGGAGAAGGGCCGGGGAGCTGTTTTTT. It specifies CASSYSASGRRAGELFF.

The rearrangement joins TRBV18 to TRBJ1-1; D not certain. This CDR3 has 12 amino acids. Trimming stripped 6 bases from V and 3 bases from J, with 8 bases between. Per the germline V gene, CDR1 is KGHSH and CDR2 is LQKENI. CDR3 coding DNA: TGTGCCAGCTCGGCGAGGGACACTGAAGCTTTCTTT. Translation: CASSARDTEAFF.

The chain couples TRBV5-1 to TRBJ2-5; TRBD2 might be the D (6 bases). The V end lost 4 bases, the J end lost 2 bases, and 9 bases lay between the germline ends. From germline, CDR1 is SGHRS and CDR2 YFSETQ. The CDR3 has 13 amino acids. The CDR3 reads CASSAGRQETQYF. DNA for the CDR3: TGCGCCAGCAGCGCGGGACGGCAAGAGACCCAGTACTTC.

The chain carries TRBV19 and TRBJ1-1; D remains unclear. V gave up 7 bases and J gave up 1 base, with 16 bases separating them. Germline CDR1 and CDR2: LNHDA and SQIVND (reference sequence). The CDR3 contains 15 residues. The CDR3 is CASNDRERANTEAFF. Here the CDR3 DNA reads TGTGCCAGTAATGATAGGGAACGGGCGAACACTGAAGCTTTCTTT.

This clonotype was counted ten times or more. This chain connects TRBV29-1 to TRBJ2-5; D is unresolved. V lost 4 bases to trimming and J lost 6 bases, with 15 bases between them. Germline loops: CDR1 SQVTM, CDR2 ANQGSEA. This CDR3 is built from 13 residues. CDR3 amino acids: CSVAFWEGKTQYF. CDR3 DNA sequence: TGCAGCGTTGCGTTCTGGGAAGGAAAGACCCAGTACTTC.

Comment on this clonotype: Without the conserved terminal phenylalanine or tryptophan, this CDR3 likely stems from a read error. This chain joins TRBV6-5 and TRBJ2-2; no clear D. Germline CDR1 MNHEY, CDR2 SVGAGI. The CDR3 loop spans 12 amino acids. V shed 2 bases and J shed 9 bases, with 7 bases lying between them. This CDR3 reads CASSYDLRELFL. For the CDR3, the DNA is TGTGCCAGCAGTTACGACCTCAGGGAGCTGTTTCTT.

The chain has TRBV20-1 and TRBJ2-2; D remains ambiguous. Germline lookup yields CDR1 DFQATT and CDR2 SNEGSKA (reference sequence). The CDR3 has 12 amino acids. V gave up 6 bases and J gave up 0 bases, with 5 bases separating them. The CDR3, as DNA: TGCAGTGCGGGGTCGAACACCGGGGAGCTGTTTTTT. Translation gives CSAGSNTGELFF.

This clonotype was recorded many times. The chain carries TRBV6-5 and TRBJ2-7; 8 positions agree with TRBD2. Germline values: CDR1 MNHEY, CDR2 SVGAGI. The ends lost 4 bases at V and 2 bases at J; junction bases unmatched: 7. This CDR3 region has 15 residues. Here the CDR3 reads CASSSSGSPTYEQYF. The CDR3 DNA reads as TGTGCCAGCAGTTCCAGCGGGAGTCCTACCTACGAGCAGTACTTC.

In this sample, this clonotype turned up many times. The CDR3, as DNA: TGCGCCAGCAAACACGGGACTCAAATCACCGGGGAGCTGTTTTTT. As protein: CASKHGTQITGELFF. V is TRBV5-1 and J is TRBJ2-2, with D maybe TRBD2 (6 bases). V was clipped by 6 bases and J by 4 bases, with 16 bases between them. Per germline, CDR1 SGHRS and CDR2 YFSETQ. The CDR3 covers 15 residues.

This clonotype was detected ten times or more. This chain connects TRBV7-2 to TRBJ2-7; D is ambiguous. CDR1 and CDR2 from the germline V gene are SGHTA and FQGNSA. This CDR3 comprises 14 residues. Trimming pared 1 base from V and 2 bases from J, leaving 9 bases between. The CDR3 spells CASSLVFRPYEQYF. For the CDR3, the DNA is TGTGCCAGCAGCTTAGTGTTCCGTCCCTACGAGCAGTACTTC.

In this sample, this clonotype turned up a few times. The CDR3 DNA is TGTGCCAGCAGCTCCCTGAAATCCATAACCTACGAGCAGTACTTC. This gives the protein CASSSLKSITYEQYF. The genes are TRBV11-2 and TRBJ2-7; D is unresolved. The CDR3 loop spans 15 amino acids. The germline gives CDR1 SGHAT, CDR2 FQNNGV. Trimming removed 4 bases from V and 2 bases from J, with 15 bases in between.

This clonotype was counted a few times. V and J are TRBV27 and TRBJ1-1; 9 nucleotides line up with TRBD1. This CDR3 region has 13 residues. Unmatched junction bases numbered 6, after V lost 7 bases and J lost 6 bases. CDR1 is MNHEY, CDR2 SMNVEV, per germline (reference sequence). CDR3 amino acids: CASKGQGFSEAFF. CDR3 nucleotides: TGTGCCAGCAAGGGACAGGGCTTTTCTGAAGCTTTCTTT.